The 24 T cell receptor beta chains reported below all come from one sample, sequenced in a study of blood T cells in healthy people across ages. Then a second PCR, running about 6 to 12 cycles, was carried out with a sample-barcoded 5' primer and a J-beta primer mix. Each CDR3 protein gets one entry after TCRdb re-called the 5' RACE reads with MiXCR. The sample consists of some 1.5 million distinct CDR3 sequences, approximately 42% of them appearing once. The sequencing sample was made of blood. All receptors derive from a woman aged 18 to 35 in good health.

The rearrangement links TRBV6-2 or TRBV6-3 to TRBJ2-1; D is undetermined. With 2 bases removed from V and 14 bases from J, the gap between germline ends came to 10 bases. CDR1 and CDR2 from the germline V gene are MNHEY and SVGEGT. This CDR3 comprises 11 residues. The CDR3 DNA is TGTGCCAGCAGTTACAGGATGAGAGAGTTCTTC. Protein: CASSYRMREFF.

The chain recombines TRBV12-3 or TRBV12-4 with TRBJ1-1; no reliable D call. V gave up 7 bases and J gave up 1 base, with 10 bases separating them. The CDR3 has 13 amino acids. In DNA form, the CDR3 reads TGTGCCAGCAACCCCCAGACGAACACTGAAGCTTTCTTT. It specifies CASNPQTNTEAFF.

The V and J genes are TRBV7-2 and TRBJ1-2; no clear D gene. The germline V gene encodes CDR1 SGHTA and CDR2 FQGNSA. This CDR3 contains 14 residues. The ends were cut back, 11 bases at V and 3 bases at J, with 19 bases in the middle. CDR3 DNA sequence: TGTGCCGGCACCTCGGACCCTTTGGACTATGGCTACACCTTC. Translation: CAGTSDPLDYGYTF.

This chain connects TRBV16 to TRBJ1-1; 9 bases agree with TRBD1. The ends lost 3 bases at V and 4 bases at J; junction bases unmatched: 9. The CDR3 covers 16 residues. CDR1 is KGHSY, CDR2 FQNENV, per germline. The CDR3: CASSQHRGRSSTEAFF. The CDR3 DNA reads TGTGCCAGCAGCCAGCACAGGGGGCGAAGTAGCACTGAAGCTTTCTTT.

This clonotype has just a few counts. The J gene is TRBJ2-1, the V gene TRBV7-9, with 7 positions matching TRBD1. The germline V gene encodes CDR1 SEHNR and CDR2 FQNEAQ (reference sequence). Unmatched junction bases numbered 10, after V lost 4 bases and J lost 7 bases. This CDR3 is built from 15 residues. CDR3 sequence (DNA): TGTGCCAGCAGCTCCTTGGGACAGTCTTCTAATGAGCAGTTCTTC. It translates to CASSSLGQSSNEQFF.

This chain connects TRBV7-9 to TRBJ2-7; D is undetermined. This CDR3 has 12 residues. Trimming pared 5 bases from V and 6 bases from J, leaving 11 bases between. Per the germline V gene, CDR1 is SEHNR and CDR2 is FQNEAQ (reference sequence). CDR3 region: CASSPIPGEQYF. CDR3 nucleotides: TGTGCCAGCAGCCCAATACCTGGCGAGCAGTACTTC.

This clonotype was recorded a few times. The J gene is TRBJ2-1, the V gene TRBV20-1; 14 nucleotides align to TRBD2. Trimming at V came to 5 bases and at J to 12 bases, leaving 9 bases not matched to a gene. The CDR3 consists of 14 residues. CDR1 and CDR2 from the germline V gene are DFQATT and SNEGSKA (reference sequence). DNA of the CDR3: TGCAGTGCTTTTGGGACTAGCGGGAGTGTGGGGCAGTTCTTC. Protein: CSAFGTSGSVGQFF.

The chain has TRBV20-1 and TRBJ2-3, with 8 bases fitting TRBD2. CDR1 is DFQATT, CDR2 SNEGSKA, per germline (reference sequence). CDR3 length: 16 amino acids. Trimming took 0 bases from V and 4 from J; bases not matched to a gene: 9. In nucleotides, the CDR3 is TGCAGTGCTAGAGATTGGAGAGCGGGAGACGCAGATACGCAGTATTTT. It is translated as CSARDWRAGDADTQYF.

This chain uses TRBV12-3 or TRBV12-4 with TRBJ1-3; perhaps TRBD1 as D (6 bases). The CDR3 contains 15 residues. The germline V and J ends were trimmed by 6 bases and 0 bases, with 12 bases remaining between them. DNA of the CDR3: TGTGCCAGCAGACCTACAGGGAGCTCTGGAAACACCATATATTTT. Residues: CASRPTGSSGNTIYF.

The sample holds one count of this clonotype. The rearrangement uses TRBV20-1 and TRBJ2-4; 7 bases are a match to TRBD2. The J call may be faulty, since TRBJ2-7 better matches the DNA end. The CDR3 consists of 14 residues. The germline V gene encodes CDR1 DFQATT and CDR2 SNEGSKA (reference sequence). CDR3 in DNA: TGCAGTGCTAGAACGCCTAGCGGAGCCTACGAGCAGTACTTC. This translates into CSARTPSGAYEQYF.

V and J are TRBV5-1 and TRBJ1-2, with a weak D call TRBD1 (6 bases). This CDR3 is 13 amino acids long. V shed 4 bases and J shed 8 bases, with 15 bases lying between them. CDR1 SGHRS and CDR2 YFSETQ come from the germline V gene. CDR3 nucleotide sequence: TGCGCCAGCAGCCCAGGACAGATTGGAGGCTACACCTTC. Translated, it gives CASSPGQIGGYTF.

The chain joins TRBV7-2 to TRBJ2-1, with 9 bases fitting TRBD2. The germline gives CDR1 SGHTA, CDR2 FQGNSA. Unmatched junction bases numbered 3, after V lost 0 bases and J lost 6 bases. CDR3 length equals 15 residues. The CDR3 spells CASSLARGRANEQFF. CDR3 nucleotides: TGTGCCAGCAGCTTAGCTCGCGGGAGGGCCAATGAGCAGTTCTTC.

The gene calls are TRBV29-1 and TRBJ2-2; 7 nucleotides align to TRBD1. CDR1 SQVTM and CDR2 ANQGSEA come from the germline V gene. V dropped 7 bases and J dropped 5; count of bases not matched to a gene: 10. The CDR3 consists of 14 residues. The chain's CDR3 is CSASSGTVTGELFF. The CDR3 DNA is TGCAGCGCAAGCTCCGGGACAGTTACCGGGGAGCTGTTTTTT.

This chain uses TRBV14 with TRBJ2-1; TRBD2 agrees at 10 bases. V shed 6 bases, J shed 9 bases, and the junction held 8 bases outside the gene matches. The germline CDR1 and CDR2 sequences are SGHDN and FVKESK. This CDR3 spans 14 amino acids. DNA for the CDR3: TGTGCCAGCAGTGGCCTAGCGGGAGTCAGTGAGCAGTTCTTC. Translated, it gives CASSGLAGVSEQFF.

The chain has TRBV15 and TRBJ1-1; D call uncertain. Trimming shortened V by 0 bases and J by 1 base, and 18 bases separated the two germline ends. The CDR3 is 18 amino acids. The germline gives CDR1 LNHNV, CDR2 YYDKDF (reference sequence). CDR3 DNA sequence: TGTGCCACCAGCAGAGAAACCGCTATGACGGATGAGAACACTGAAGCTTTCTTT. Its translation is CATSRETAMTDENTEAFF. Full variable domain (outside the CDR3, taken from reference TRBV15 and TRBJ1-1): DAMVIQNPRYQVTQFGKPVTLSCSQTLNHNVMYWYQQKSSQAPKLLFHYYDKDFNNEADTPDNFQSRRPNTSFCFLDIRSPGLGDTAMYLCATSRETAMTDENTEAFFGQGTRLTVV.

This clonotype was seen many times. DNA of the CDR3: TGTGCCAGCAGCTTTAGCGTACCTCGTAGTCAGCCCCAGCATTTT. Translated: CASSFSVPRSQPQHF. The V and J genes are TRBV13 and TRBJ1-5; D is unresolved. The CDR3 consists of 15 residues. Per the germline V gene, CDR1 is PRHDT and CDR2 is FYEKMQ (reference sequence). V shed 3 bases and J shed 6 bases, with 15 bases lying between them.

Turning to this clonotype: A junction end diverges from the germline sequence, so it may reflect a read error. The CDR3 loop is CACRPGFTSYEQYF. CDR3 coding DNA: TGCGCCTGCAGACCCGGGTTTACCTCCTACGAGCAGTACTTC. This chain uses TRBV5-1 with TRBJ2-7, with no clear D. Per germline, CDR1 SGHRS and CDR2 YFSETQ. The CDR3 loop spans 14 amino acids.

V is TRBV20-1 and J is TRBJ2-3, with TRBD2 identical over 7 bases. Germline CDR1 reads DFQATT; CDR2 reads SNEGSKA (reference sequence). J was trimmed by 5 bases and V by 0 bases; bases with no gene match: 8. CDR3 length: 15 amino acids. The chain's CDR3 is CSARDPSGVGDTQYF. In DNA, the CDR3 is TGCAGTGCTAGAGATCCTAGCGGAGTCGGAGATACGCAGTATTTT.

The genes are TRBV3-1 and TRBJ2-1; 7 bases are a match to TRBD2. The J call may be wrong; the DNA end is better matched by TRBJ2-7. Germline V gene sequence: CDR1 LGHDT, CDR2 YNNKEL (reference sequence). This CDR3 has 17 residues. The CDR3 coding sequence is TGTGCCAGCAGCCCAATTGGGAGGGCCTCATCCTACAATGAGCAGTACTTC. It encodes CASSPIGRASSYNEQYF.

CDR3 coding DNA: TGTATCAGCAGCTTACTCGCGGGAGGCTACAATGAGCAGTTCTTC. Residues: CISSLLAGGYNEQFF. The gene calls are TRBV11-2 and TRBJ2-1; 8 nucleotides line up with TRBD2. This CDR3 region has 15 residues. Germline V CDR1 and CDR2: SGHAT, FQNNGV. Variable domain in full (rest from reference TRBV11-2 and TRBJ2-1): EAGVAQSPRYKIIEKRQSVAFWCNPISGHATLYWYQQILGQGPKLLIQFQNNGVVDDSQLPKDRFSAERLKGVDSTLKIQPAKLEDSAVYLCISSLLAGGYNEQFFGPGTRLTVL.

This clonotype was seen a handful of times. V is TRBV10-3 and J is TRBJ2-1, with 7 nucleotides matching TRBD2. J was trimmed by 0 bases and V by 6 bases; bases with no gene match: 2. This CDR3 has 14 residues. CDR1 and CDR2 (germline): ENHRY, SYGVKD. CDR3 DNA sequence: TGTGCCATCAGCAGGGAGGGCTCCTACAATGAGCAGTTCTTC. The encoded protein is CAISREGSYNEQFF.

This chain connects TRBV5-1 to TRBJ1-2, with D maybe TRBD1 (6 bases). CDR1 is SGHRS, CDR2 YFSETQ, per germline. Trimming shortened V by 0 bases and J by 13 bases, and 16 bases separated the two germline ends. The length of the CDR3 is 13 residues. CDR3 loop: CASSLAPKDSSTF. The CDR3 DNA reads as TGCGCCAGCAGCTTGGCTCCGAAGGACAGCTCCACCTTC.

CDR3 DNA: TGTGCCAGCAGCCCTAGAGGGGGGGGCCGTTACACAGATACGCAGTATTTT. Its protein product is CASSPRGGGRYTDTQYF. The chain recombines TRBV7-2 with TRBJ2-3, with D maybe TRBD2 (7 bases). Germline lookup yields CDR1 SGHTA and CDR2 FQGNSA. The V end lost 5 bases, the J end lost 2 bases, and 20 bases lay between the germline ends. The CDR3 runs 17 residues.

This clonotype has just a few counts. The chain combines TRBV7-9 with TRBJ2-5; TRBD1 matches at 8 bases. V shed 7 bases, J shed 2 bases, and the junction held 6 bases outside the gene matches. Germline lookup yields CDR1 SEHNR and CDR2 FQNEAQ (reference sequence). This CDR3 spans 14 amino acids. The CDR3 coding sequence is TGTGCCAGCATCGCCGACAGGGGTCAAGAGACCCAGTACTTC. Protein product: CASIADRGQETQYF.